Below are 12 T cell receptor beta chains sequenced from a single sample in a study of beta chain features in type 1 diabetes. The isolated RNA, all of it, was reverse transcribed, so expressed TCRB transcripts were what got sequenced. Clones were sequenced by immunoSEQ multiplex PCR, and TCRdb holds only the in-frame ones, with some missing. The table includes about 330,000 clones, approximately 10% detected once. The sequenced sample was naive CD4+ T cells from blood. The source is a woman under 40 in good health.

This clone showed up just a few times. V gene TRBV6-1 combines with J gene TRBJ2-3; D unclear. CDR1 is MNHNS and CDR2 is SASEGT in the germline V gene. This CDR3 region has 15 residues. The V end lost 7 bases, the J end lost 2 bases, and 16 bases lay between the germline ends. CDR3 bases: TGTGCCAGCACCCGGCCAGCGCCTTACACAGATACGCAGTATTTT. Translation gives CASTRPAPYTDTQYF.

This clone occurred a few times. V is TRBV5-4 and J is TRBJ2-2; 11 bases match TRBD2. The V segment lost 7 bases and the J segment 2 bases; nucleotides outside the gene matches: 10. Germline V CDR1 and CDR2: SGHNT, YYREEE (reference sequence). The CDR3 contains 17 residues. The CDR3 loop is CASSKGTSGRNTGELFF. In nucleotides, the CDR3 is TGTGCCAGCTCCAAGGGGACTAGCGGAAGAAACACCGGGGAGCTGTTTTTT.

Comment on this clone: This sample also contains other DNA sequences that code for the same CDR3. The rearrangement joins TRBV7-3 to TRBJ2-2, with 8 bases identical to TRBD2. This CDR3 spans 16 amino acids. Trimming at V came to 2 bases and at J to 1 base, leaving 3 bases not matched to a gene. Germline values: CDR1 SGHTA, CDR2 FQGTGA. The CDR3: CASSLVAGGNTGELFF. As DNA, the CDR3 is TGTGCCAGCAGCTTAGTTGCGGGAGGGAACACCGGGGAGCTGTTTTTT.

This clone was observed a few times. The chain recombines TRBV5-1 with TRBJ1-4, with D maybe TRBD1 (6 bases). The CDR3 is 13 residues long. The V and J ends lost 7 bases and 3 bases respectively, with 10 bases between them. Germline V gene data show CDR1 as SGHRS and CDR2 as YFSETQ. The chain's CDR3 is CASRDIANEKLFF. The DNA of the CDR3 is TGCGCCAGCCGGGACATCGCTAATGAAAAACTGTTTTTT.

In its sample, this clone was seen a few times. The CDR3 nucleotides read TGTGCCAGCAGCTTCGGCGTGGCGGGAGGGCCGGAGGGCGAGCAGTACTTC. It codes for CASSFGVAGGPEGEQYF. This chain uses TRBV7-8 with TRBJ2-7, with 9 bases that match TRBD2. This CDR3 spans 17 amino acids. V was pared by 3 bases and J by 6 bases, with 15 bases of the junction left unmatched. Germline V gene data show CDR1 as SGHVS and CDR2 as FQNEAQ.

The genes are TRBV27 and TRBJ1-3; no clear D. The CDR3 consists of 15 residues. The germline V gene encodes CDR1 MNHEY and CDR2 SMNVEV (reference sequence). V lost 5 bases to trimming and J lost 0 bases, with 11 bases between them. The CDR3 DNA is TGTGCCAGCAGTCCAGTTTCTGTCTCTGGAAACACCATATATTTT. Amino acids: CASSPVSVSGNTIYF.

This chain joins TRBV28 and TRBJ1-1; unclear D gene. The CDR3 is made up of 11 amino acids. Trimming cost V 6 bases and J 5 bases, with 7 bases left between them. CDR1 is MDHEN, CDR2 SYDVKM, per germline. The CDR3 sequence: CASRGRTEAFF. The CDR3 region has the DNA TGTGCCAGCAGAGGGAGGACTGAAGCTTTCTTT. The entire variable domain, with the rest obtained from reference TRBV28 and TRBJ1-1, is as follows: DVKVTQSSRYLVKRTGEKVFLECVQDMDHENMFWYRQDPGLGLRLIYFSYDVKMKEKGDIPEGYSVSREKKERFSLILESASTNQTSMYLCASRGRTEAFFGQGTRLTVV.

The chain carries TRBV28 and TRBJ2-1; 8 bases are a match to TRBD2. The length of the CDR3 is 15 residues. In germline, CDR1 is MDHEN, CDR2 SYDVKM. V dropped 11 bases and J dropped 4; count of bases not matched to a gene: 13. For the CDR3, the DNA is TGTGCCCACACGGGGGGGGTAGCGGGATACAATGAGCAGTTCTTC. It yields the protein CAHTGGVAGYNEQFF.

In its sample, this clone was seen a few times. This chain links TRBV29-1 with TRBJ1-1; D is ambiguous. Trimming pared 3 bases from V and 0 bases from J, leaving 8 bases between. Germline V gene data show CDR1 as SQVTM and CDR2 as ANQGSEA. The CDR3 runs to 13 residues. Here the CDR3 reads CSVDRRMNTEAFF. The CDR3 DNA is TGCAGCGTTGATCGGCGGATGAACACTGAAGCTTTCTTT.

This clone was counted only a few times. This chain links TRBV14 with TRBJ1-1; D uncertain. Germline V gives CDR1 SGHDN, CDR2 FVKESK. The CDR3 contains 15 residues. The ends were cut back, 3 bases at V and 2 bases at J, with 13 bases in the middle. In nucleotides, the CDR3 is TGTGCCAGCAGCCATCTGGGAGCCGGTAACACTGAAGCTTTCTTT. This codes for CASSHLGAGNTEAFF.

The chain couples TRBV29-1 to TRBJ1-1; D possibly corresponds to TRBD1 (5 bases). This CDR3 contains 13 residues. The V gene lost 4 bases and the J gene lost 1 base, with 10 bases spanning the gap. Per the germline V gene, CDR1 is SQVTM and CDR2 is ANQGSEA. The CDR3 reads CSVGQGANTEAFF. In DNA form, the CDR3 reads TGCAGCGTTGGCCAAGGGGCGAACACTGAAGCTTTCTTT.

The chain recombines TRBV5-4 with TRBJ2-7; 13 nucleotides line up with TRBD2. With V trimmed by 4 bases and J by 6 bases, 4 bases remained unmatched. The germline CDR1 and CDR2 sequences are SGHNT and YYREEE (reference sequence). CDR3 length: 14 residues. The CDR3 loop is CASSRTSGSGEQYF. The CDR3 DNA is TGTGCCAGCAGCAGGACTAGCGGGAGCGGCGAGCAGTACTTC.